Included here is one T cell receptor beta chain sequence, with context. Its antigen is unidentified. Investigators spread the genomic DNA of each subset evenly over several immunoSEQ plates. Using immunoSEQ multiplex PCR, the repertoire was profiled, and TCRdb retains in-frame clones only, with some absent. The sample carries nearly 1,000,000 clones, approximately 80% recorded once. The data belong to a study of shared clonotypes between healthy human individuals. Study findings and constraints: Incomplete sequencing of sorted subsets was indicated by rarefaction despite large depth.

Negatively enriched CD4+ T cells were divided by CD45RA into naive and memory. Sequenced material: memory CD4+ T cells sorted from blood. Subset noted: CD45RA-negative fraction. This clonotype originated in a man younger than 30 in good health.

CDR3 nucleotide sequence: TGTGCCAGCAGCTTATCGGGGGAGACAGAGCAGTACTTC. The encoded protein is CASSLSGETEQYF. The chain carries TRBV7-3 and TRBJ2-7, with D maybe TRBD2 (6 bases). The CDR3 sequence is 13 residues long. V lost 2 bases and J 7 bases, leaving 12 bases between the germline ends. CDR1 SGHTA and CDR2 FQGTGA come from the germline V gene. The full variable domain, rest sourced from reference TRBV7-3 and TRBJ2-7, is GAGVSQTPSNKVTEKGKYVELRCDPISGHTALYWYRQSLGQGPEFLIYFQGTGAADDSGLPNDRFFAVRPEGSVSTLKIQRTERGDSAVYLCASSLSGETEQYFGPGTRLTVT.